The TCR beta chain described here comes from a study of vaccination effects on CD4 cells after COVID-19. Study overall: Every participant took two doses of the BNT162b2 or mRNA-1273 vaccine.

Measured with immunoSEQ multiplex PCR; TCRdb has only the in-frame clones, and not every one. This sample has about 63,000 clones, with roughly 75% found just once. Germline V CDR1 and CDR2: KGHSH, LQKENI. Trimming cost V 3 bases and J 5 bases, with 14 bases left between them. The CDR3 spans 15 residues. Study-level findings and limits: Pronounced clonal contraction occurred in clones induced by infection and by vaccine late after vaccination.

ViraFEST assay sequencing came after antigen-specific CD4+ T cells were expanded with viral peptide pools. At the end of about ten days of culture, CD4+ T cells were isolated. None of the vaccinated had previously contracted SARS-CoV-2, and their nucleocapsid antibodies tested negative. For this clone: The antigen remains unidentified.

J is TRBJ1-5 and V is TRBV18; maybe TRBD1 (5 bases). This receptor was taken from a human donor who received a COVID-19 vaccine. Sample: CD4+ T cells from PBMCs cultured with HCoV-OC43 spike peptides, taken before COVID-19 vaccination. Subset of the sample: HCoV-OC43 spike overlapping peptide pool stimulation. This CDR3 is CASSPRQGWDQPQHF. The CDR3 DNA reads as TGTGCCAGCTCACCGCGGCAGGGATGGGATCAGCCCCAGCATTTT.